The rows below give T cell receptor beta chains drawn from one sample of a study of T cell repertoires in cytomegalovirus infection. MiXCR was run by TCRdb on the reads, yielding one entry per CDR3 protein. Found here are some 940,000 distinct CDR3 sequences, 30% to 40% of them singletons; the top ten hold around 15%. Antigens of these TCRs are unknown. The sequencing used cultured CD8+ T cells from PBMCs, collected from culture after CMV antigen stimulation. The receptors come from a human donor in good health (CMV status not recorded). Some clones in this sample may be carry-over from other donors' samples. Each CDR3 is given with its conserved first and last residue. The D gene is left open where the match is weak. Rows give clone size only sometimes, using once, few, many, or a class for an expanded clone.

abundance,j_gene,d_gene,v_gene,CDR3aa,CDR3nt
few,TRBJ2-5,NA,TRBV7-6,CASSLDIGETQYF,TGTGCTAGCAGCTTGGACATAGGAGAGACCCAGTACTTC
NA,TRBJ2-5,NA,TRBV4-1,CASSQAFPPYQETQYF,TGCGCCAGCAGCCAAGCGTTTCCGCCGTACCAAGAGACCCAGTACTTC
NA,TRBJ2-7,NA,TRBV6-1,CASSEYVDGDYEQYF,TGTGCCAGCAGTGAATATGTGGACGGAGACTACGAGCAGTACTTC
few,TRBJ2-3,NA,TRBV27,CASSRTFPTQDTQYF,TGTGCCAGCAGCCGGACTTTTCCCACTCAAGATACGCAGTATTTT
NA,TRBJ1-2,NA,TRBV5-5,CASGEAGVLGYTF,TGTGCCAGCGGAGAGGCAGGGGTTCTGGGCTACACCTTC
NA,TRBJ1-5,TRBD1,TRBV7-2,CASSSRTGGSNQPQHF,TGTGCCAGCAGCTCTAGGACAGGGGGAAGCAATCAGCCCCAGCATTTT
few,TRBJ1-2,NA,TRBV7-9,CASSPPAAYGYTF,TGTGCCAGCAGCCCCCCGGCCGCCTATGGCTACACCTTC
NA,TRBJ1-6,TRBD1,TRBV4-2,CASSQADRGPNSPLHF,TGTGCCAGCAGCCAAGCGGACAGGGGACCCAATTCACCCCTCCACTTT
few,TRBJ1-1,NA,TRBV9,CASSLRQGEEAFF,TGTGCCAGCAGCCTACGACAAGGGGAGGAAGCTTTCTTT
NA,TRBJ1-3,NA,TRBV20-1,CSAAKGGNTIYF,TGCAGTGCTGCAAAAGGGGGAAACACCATATATTTT
NA,TRBJ2-2,TRBD1,TRBV6-2/TRBV6-3,CASSYLQGEAGELFF,TGTGCCAGCAGTTATCTACAGGGGGAGGCCGGGGAGCTGTTTTTT
NA,TRBJ2-2,NA,TRBV27,CASSLFAVGGELFF,TGTGCCAGCAGTTTATTTGCGGTCGGCGGGGAGCTGTTTTTT
NA,TRBJ1-1,NA,TRBV19,CASSPPGSSPQAFF,TGTGCCAGTAGTCCCCCCGGGTCCAGCCCCCAAGCTTTCTTT
few,TRBJ1-2,NA,TRBV27,CASSFVAGSGYGYTF,TGTGCCAGCAGTTTTGTTGCAGGGAGCGGATATGGCTACACCTTC
NA,TRBJ1-4,NA,TRBV4-3,CASSPRGGQFNEKLFF,TGCGCCAGCAGCCCAAGGGGCGGGCAGTTTAATGAAAAACTGTTTTTT
few,TRBJ1-6,TRBD1,TRBV7-6,CASSWGQGPMSPLHF,TGTGCCAGCAGCTGGGGACAGGGTCCTATGTCACCCCTCCACTTT
NA,TRBJ2-5,NA,TRBV2,CAGRGGEIQETQYF,TGTGCCGGGAGGGGGGGAGAGATCCAAGAGACCCAGTACTTC
NA,TRBJ1-1,NA,TRBV20-1,CSAPLVEKTEAFF,TGCAGTGCCCCGTTGGTGGAGAAGACTGAAGCTTTCTTT
NA,TRBJ1-2,NA,TRBV6-1,CASSVGPANYGYTF,TGTGCCAGCAGTGTCGGGCCTGCTAACTATGGCTACACCTTC
NA,TRBJ1-2,NA,TRBV12-5,CASGFSGGTTTEGYTF,TGTGCTAGTGGTTTCTCCGGGGGAACCACTACCGAGGGCTACACCTTC